These T cell receptor beta chains were read from a single sample in a study of T cell changes during pregnancy in multiple sclerosis. Only in-frame clones appear in the TCRdb table, and some are missing; sequencing was by immunoSEQ multiplex PCR. The top ten hold more than 1.5% of the sample, which has some 60,000 clones, approximately 93% seen once. Sequencing was performed on peripheral blood, taken after pregnancy. These receptors all stem from a female donor with multiple sclerosis, enrolled in a pregnancy study. Both conserved end residues are part of each CDR3. Each record gives: V gene, J gene, clone size, D gene, CDR3 DNA, CDR3 protein. The D gene is left open where the match is weak. Rows may omit the clone size; those that give it use once, few, many or a size class.

>TRBV6-1|TRBJ1-2|.|TRBD1
TGTGCCAGCAGTCCGGACAGGGTGGTGCGTGGCTACACCTTC
CASSPDRVVRGYTF
>TRBV7-9|TRBJ2-3|.|TRBD1
TGTGCCAGCAGCTTAGCGCTTACAGGGGCAGATACGCAGTATTTT
CASSLALTGADTQYF
>TRBV11-3|TRBJ2-7|.|.
TGTGCCAGCAGCTTAATCTGGGGAGTGAAGGAGCAGTACTTC
CASSLIWGVKEQYF
>TRBV19|TRBJ2-1|once|TRBD1
TGTGCCAGTACCTCGGACAGGGGGCTTAACAATGAGCAGTTCTTC
CASTSDRGLNNEQFF
>TRBV4-3|TRBJ2-1|.|.
TGCGCCAGCAGCCAAGATGGTAACCGACTGAATGAGCAGTTCTTC
CASSQDGNRLNEQFF
>TRBV28|TRBJ2-5|.|.
TGTGCCAGCAGTGTGGGGGGGCCCCAAGAGACCCAGTACTTC
CASSVGGPQETQYF
>TRBV4-2|TRBJ2-7|.|.
TGTGCCAGCAGCCAAGATCGAGGTTCGTACTACGAGCAGTACTTC
CASSQDRGSYYEQYF
>TRBV5-1|TRBJ2-1|.|.
TGCGCCAGCGATAGGGGCGATTACAATGAGCAGTTCTTC
CASDRGDYNEQFF
>TRBV6-6|TRBJ1-1|.|TRBD1
TGTGCCAGCAGTCAAAAAATTAGACAGGGGGGCACTGAAGCTTTCTTT
CASSQKIRQGGTEAFF
>TRBV5-4|TRBJ1-2|once|.
TGTGCCAGCAGCCAACTACAGGGTAGTCGAGGCTACACCTTC
CASSQLQGSRGYTF
>TRBV4-3|TRBJ2-6|.|TRBD2
TGCGCCAGCAGCCAAGGGGAGGGAACTGGGGCCAACGTCCTGACTTTC
CASSQGEGTGANVLTF
>TRBV29-1|TRBJ2-1|.|TRBD1
TGCAGCGTGCTAACCACAGGGGTCCATGAGCAGTTCTTC
CSVLTTGVHEQFF
>TRBV27|TRBJ2-7|.|TRBD1
TGTGCCAGCAGTTACCTGAAACAGGGGCAAATTTCCTACGAGCAGTACTTC
CASSYLKQGQISYEQYF
>TRBV19|TRBJ1-5|.|TRBD1
TGTGCCAGTAGTAGGAGAGGACAGGGGAACAATCAGCCCCAGCATTTT
CASSRRGQGNNQPQHF
>TRBV7-2|TRBJ2-1|few|TRBD2
TGTGCCAGCAGCTTAGAGGGACTAGCGGCTTACAATGAGCAGTTCTTC
CASSLEGLAAYNEQFF
>TRBV7-2|TRBJ2-3|.|TRBD2
TGTGCCAGCAGCTCTAGCGGGAGGGTCACAGATACGCAGTATTTT
CASSSSGRVTDTQYF
>TRBV5-1|TRBJ2-5|.|TRBD2
TGCGCCAGCAGCTCCGGCCGGGAGGACCCGACCCAGTACTTC
CASSSGREDPTQYF
>TRBV27|TRBJ1-5|.|.
TGTGCCAGCAGTTTTTACGGTACTTCGAATCAGCCCCAGCATTTT
CASSFYGTSNQPQHF
>TRBV7-9|TRBJ2-5|once|TRBD1
TGTGCCAGCACACCGACAGGGGAAAATCGAGAGACCCAGTACTTC
CASTPTGENRETQYF
>TRBV2|TRBJ2-2|.|.
TGTGCCAGCAGTGAGCAGGGTGGGGCCGGGGAGCTGTTTTTT
CASSEQGGAGELFF
>TRBV6-5|TRBJ1-2|.|.
TGTGCCACCCTAGGTTCGTTAAACTATGGCTACACCTTC
CATLGSLNYGYTF
>TRBV6-5|TRBJ2-4|.|.
TGTGCCAGCAGTTCGACAGCTCTTGGGGCCAAAAACATTCAGTACTTC
CASSSTALGAKNIQYF
>TRBV6-6|TRBJ2-1|.|.
TGTGCCAGCAGTTCCCAGAGCGTCGCTTTACGAGGCGAGCAGTTCTTC
CASSSQSVALRGEQFF
>TRBV18|TRBJ1-1|once|.
TGTGCCAGCTCATATCAGGGAAAAAACACTGAAGCTTTCTTT
CASSYQGKNTEAFF
>TRBV6-1|TRBJ1-1|once|TRBD1
TGTGCCAGCAAACCGGGACAGATGAACACTGAAGCTTTCTTT
CASKPGQMNTEAFF
>TRBV14|TRBJ2-7|.|.
TGTGCCAGCAGCCAATACCGACAGACCTACGAGCAGTACTTC
CASSQYRQTYEQYF
>TRBV27|TRBJ2-1|.|.
TGTGCCAGCAGTGCGTCTTTCAATGAGCAGTTCTTC
CASSASFNEQFF
>TRBV7-9|TRBJ1-3|.|TRBD1
TGTGCCAGCAGCTCTAGGGGACAGGATGGGGCCGGCTCTGGAAACACCATATATTTT
CASSSRGQDGAGSGNTIYF
>TRBV2|TRBJ1-5|.|.
TGTGCCAGCAGTTCAGGGTCTACAAGCAATCAGCCCCAGCATTTT
CASSSGSTSNQPQHF
>TRBV10-3|TRBJ2-1|.|TRBD2
TGTGCCATCAGTGGGGCGGGGGACGGGTACAATGAGCAGTTCTTC
CAISGAGDGYNEQFF
>TRBV6-6|TRBJ2-2|once|.
TGTGCCAGCAGTTCACAATCTGTAACGAACACCGGGGAGCTGTTTTTT
CASSSQSVTNTGELFF
>TRBV14|TRBJ2-4|.|.
TGTGCCAGCAGCCAATTTACTAGAGACATTCAGTACTTC
CASSQFTRDIQYF
>TRBV6-4|TRBJ2-6|.|.
TGTGCCAGCAGTTCAGGACAGACCCGGTCTGGGGCCAACGTCCTGACTTTC
CASSSGQTRSGANVLTF
>TRBV12-5|TRBJ1-5|.|.
TGTGCTAGTGGTTGGGATCAGGGCCGCGGCAATCAGCCCCAGCATTTT
CASGWDQGRGNQPQHF
>TRBV11-2|TRBJ1-1|.|TRBD1
TGTGCCAGCACCGCGACAGGGGCCTTGAACACTGAAGCTTTCTTT
CASTATGALNTEAFF
>TRBV6-5|TRBJ1-6|.|TRBD1
TGTGCCAGCAGTTCAGACAGGGGTGGGAATTCACCCCTCCACTTT
CASSSDRGGNSPLHF
>TRBV30|TRBJ2-1|once|TRBD2
TGTGCCTGGGGGGGACTAGCGGGAGTCTGGTCCTACAATGAGCAGTTCTTC
CAWGGLAGVWSYNEQFF
>TRBV7-3|TRBJ2-7|once|.
TGTGCCAGCAGCCAGGGGCGGACAAACTACGAGCAGTACTTC
CASSQGRTNYEQYF
>TRBV6-4|TRBJ2-3|few|TRBD2
TGTGCCAGCAGTGAGACGACTAGCGGAGGGGGCACAGATACGCAGTATTTT
CASSETTSGGGTDTQYF
>TRBV28|TRBJ2-7|.|TRBD1
TGTGCCAGCAGTTTCCCACCGGGACAGGGACACTCCTACGAGCAGTACTTC
CASSFPPGQGHSYEQYF
>TRBV27|TRBJ2-2|.|TRBD2
TGTGCCAGCGGGACGGCCAGCGGGAGGGCCTGTGCCGGGGAGCTGTTTTTT
CASGTASGRACAGELFF
>TRBV7-2|TRBJ2-7|.|TRBD2
TGTGCCAGCAGCGATGGGACTAGCGAGCAGTACTTC
CASSDGTSEQYF
>TRBV7-9|TRBJ2-7|.|TRBD1
TGTGCCAGCGGTGGGACAGGGATGATCGAGCAGTGCTTC
CASGGTGMIEQCF
>TRBV11-1|TRBJ2-7|.|TRBD1
TGTGCCAGCAGCTCTAGGGACAGGGCCTACGAGCAGTACTTC
CASSSRDRAYEQYF
>TRBV9|TRBJ2-3|.|.
TGTGCCAGCAGCGCAAGCGGGACACGCACAGATACGCAGTATTTT
CASSASGTRTDTQYF
>TRBV4-3|TRBJ2-2|.|TRBD1
TGCGCCAGCAGCCAATGGGGATGGCAGACAGGGGTTGCCGGGGAGCTGTTTTTT
CASSQWGWQTGVAGELFF
>TRBV5-4|TRBJ2-2|.|TRBD2
TGTGCCAGCAGCTTGTCCCCGGGACTAACAAAGAACACCGGGGAGCTGTTTTTT
CASSLSPGLTKNTGELFF
>TRBV29-1|TRBJ1-6|.|.
TGCAGCGTTGGCGGGGGCGGTTCACCCCTCCACTTT
CSVGGGGSPLHF
>TRBV11-2|TRBJ1-1|once|TRBD1
TGTGCCAGCAGCTTAAATAACAGGGGATTCGACACTGAAGCTTTCTTT
CASSLNNRGFDTEAFF
>TRBV9|TRBJ2-6|.|TRBD1
TGTGCCAGCAGCGAAGGGGGCTACGATTCTGGGGCCAACGTCCTGACTTTC
CASSEGGYDSGANVLTF
>TRBV27|TRBJ1-5|.|.
TGTGCCAGCAGCCCGCGGGGTCGGGATCAGCCCCAGCATTTT
CASSPRGRDQPQHF
>TRBV4-2|TRBJ2-3|.|TRBD2
TGTGCCAGCAGCCAATCACTTCGGGCTAGCGGGAGGGTTACAGATACGCAGTATTTT
CASSQSLRASGRVTDTQYF
>TRBV13|TRBJ2-6|.|.
TGTGCCAGCAGCTTAATCAGTAGCGGAGCCTCTGGGGCCAACGTCCTGACTTTC
CASSLISSGASGANVLTF
>TRBV11-3|TRBJ2-1|.|TRBD2
TGTGCCAGCAGCTTAGGATTTAGCGGGAGAAGCTATGAGCAGTTCTTC
CASSLGFSGRSYEQFF